This note documents a single TCR beta chain sequence. Its recognized antigen is unknown. It has no much larger one-base neighbor in the sample; base qualities were not kept. This record comes from a study of OX40 agonist ivuxolimab in advanced cancers. Background on the whole study: Ivuxolimab was a fully human IgG2 agonistic monoclonal antibody targeting the costimulatory receptor OX40 (CD134). Peripheral TCRbeta sequencing aimed to test whether ivuxolimab altered TCR sequence diversity and caused clonal T-cell expansion. Of the 50 or so patients in dose escalation, about 20 had hepatocellular carcinoma, approximately 15 had melanoma, 9 had renal cell carcinoma and 9 had head and neck cancer. Prior anti-PD-1, anti-PD-L1 or anti-CTLA-4 therapy was permitted, and checkpoint inhibitors had been received by about 37% of dose-escalation patients. The monotherapy dose-escalation portion (N ≈ 57 patients) of the phase I ivuxolimab trial is reported in the paper. Intravenous ivuxolimab was administered to patients every 2 weeks at six dose levels: 0.01, 0.1, 0.3, 1.5, 3 and 10 mg/kg. Partial responses occurred in three dose-escalation patients, of whom one had hepatocellular carcinoma and two had cutaneous melanoma. The dose-escalation cohort was about 83% male with a mean age of around 62 years, ranging from roughly 23 to 85.

Results and caveats for the whole study, not just this receptor: Which antigens the clonally expanded peripheral T cells were specific for was not determined. After ivuxolimab, more expanded clones were found on average in CD8+ T cells than in CD4+ T cells. At doses of 0.1 to 3.0 mg/kg, clonal expansion of both CD4+ and CD8+ T cells in blood was seen between baseline and week 6. In partial responders in the 0.1-3.0 mg/kg groups, normalized peripheral clonal expansion was found to be among the lowest, especially among CD8+ T cells. Low levels of normalized T-cell clonal expansion were also seen in some patients who did not respond.

To sequence the TCRbeta CDR3 region, genomic DNA was isolated from the sorted cells. TCRbeta CDR3 regions were sequenced using the immunoSEQ Assay. TCRdb limited this immuneACCESS table to in-frame rearrangements with V and J called. A share of clones is missing; checked studies link under half to unresolved V genes, and the rest is unexplained. This sample is represented by 55,000 to 75,000 clones; around 80% of them were singletons. Over 0.95% of the sample is in the top ten clones. Trimming costs V 6 bases and J 8 bases, and their ends lie 22 bases apart. According to the germline V gene, CDR1 reads SGHAT and CDR2 reads FQNNGV. The CDR3 holds 15 amino acids from the cysteine to the phenylalanine. This entry keeps only the CDR3 DNA: 45 bases, framed from base 1. The trial excluded patients who had a history of autoimmune disease or who were on systemic immunosuppression. Peripheral blood for TCR sequencing was collected from all dose cohorts at baseline, on cycle 4 day 1, and on cycle 7 day 1. Samples were obtained from an open-label, multicenter, first-in-human phase I dose-escalation trial of ivuxolimab. The trial enrolled adults with locally advanced or metastatic head and neck squamous cell, hepatocellular, melanoma or renal cell carcinoma. Before TCR sequencing, CD4+ and CD8+ T cells were separately sorted from peripheral blood.

The rearranged chain carries TRBV11-2 and TRBJ1-1; TRBD1 might be the D gene, on 5 matching bases. The sequences come from CD4+ or CD8+ T cells sorted from blood, collected in a trial of the OX40 agonist ivuxolimab. The source is an adult with an advanced solid tumor such as melanoma, head and neck, liver or kidney cancer. At the DNA level, the sequence is TGTGCCAGCAGACCACTTAGCTTCACGGGACGAGAAGCTTTCTTT. Its protein product is CASRPLSFTGREAFF.